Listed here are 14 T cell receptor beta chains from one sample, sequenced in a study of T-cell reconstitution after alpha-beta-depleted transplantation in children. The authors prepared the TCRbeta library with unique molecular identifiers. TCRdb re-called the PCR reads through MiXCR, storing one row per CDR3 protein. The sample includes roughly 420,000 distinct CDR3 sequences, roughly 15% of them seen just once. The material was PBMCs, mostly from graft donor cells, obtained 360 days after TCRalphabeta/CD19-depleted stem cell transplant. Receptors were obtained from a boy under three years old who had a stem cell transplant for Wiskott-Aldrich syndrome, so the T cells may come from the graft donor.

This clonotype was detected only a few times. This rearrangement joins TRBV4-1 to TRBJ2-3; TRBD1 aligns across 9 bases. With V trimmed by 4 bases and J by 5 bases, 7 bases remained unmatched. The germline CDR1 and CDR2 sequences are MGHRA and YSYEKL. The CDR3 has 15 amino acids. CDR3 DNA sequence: TGCGCCAGCAGCCGGGGACAGGGAGGGATAGATACGCAGTATTTT. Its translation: CASSRGQGGIDTQYF.

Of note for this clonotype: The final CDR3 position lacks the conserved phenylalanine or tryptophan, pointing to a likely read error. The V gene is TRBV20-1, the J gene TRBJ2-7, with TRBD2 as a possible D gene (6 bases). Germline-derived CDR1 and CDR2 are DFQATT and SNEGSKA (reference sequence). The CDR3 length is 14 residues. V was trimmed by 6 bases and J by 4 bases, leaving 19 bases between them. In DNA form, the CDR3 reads TGCAGTGCCAGTTCCTTCGGGAGAGGGTACGAGCAGTACCTC. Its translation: CSASSFGRGYEQYL.

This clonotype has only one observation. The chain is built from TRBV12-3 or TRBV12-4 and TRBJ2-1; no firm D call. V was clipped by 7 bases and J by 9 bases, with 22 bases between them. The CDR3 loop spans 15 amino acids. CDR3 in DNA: TGTGCCAGCACCCCCTCTTTGTCTTGGGGATCTGAGCAGTTCTTC. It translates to CASTPSLSWGSEQFF.

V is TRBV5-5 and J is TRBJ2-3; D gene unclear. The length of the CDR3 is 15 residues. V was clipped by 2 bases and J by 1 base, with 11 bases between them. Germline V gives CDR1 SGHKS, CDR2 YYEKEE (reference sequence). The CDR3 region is CASSFDGRRTDTQYF. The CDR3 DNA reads TGTGCCAGCAGCTTTGATGGCAGGCGCACAGATACGCAGTATTTT.

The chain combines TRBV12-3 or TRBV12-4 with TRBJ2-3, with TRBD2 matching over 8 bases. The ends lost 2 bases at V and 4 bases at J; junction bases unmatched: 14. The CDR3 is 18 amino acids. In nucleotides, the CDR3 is TGTGCCAGCAGTTTAATGGCCGGGCGGGGGGCCAGGTCAGATACGCAGTATTTT. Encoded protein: CASSLMAGRGARSDTQYF.

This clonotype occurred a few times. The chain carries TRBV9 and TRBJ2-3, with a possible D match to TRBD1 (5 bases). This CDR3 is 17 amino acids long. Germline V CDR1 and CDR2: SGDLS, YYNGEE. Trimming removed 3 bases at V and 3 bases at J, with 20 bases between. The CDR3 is CASSALPTRQLTDTQYF. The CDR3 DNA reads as TGTGCCAGCAGCGCCTTGCCGACGAGACAGCTAACAGATACGCAGTATTTT.

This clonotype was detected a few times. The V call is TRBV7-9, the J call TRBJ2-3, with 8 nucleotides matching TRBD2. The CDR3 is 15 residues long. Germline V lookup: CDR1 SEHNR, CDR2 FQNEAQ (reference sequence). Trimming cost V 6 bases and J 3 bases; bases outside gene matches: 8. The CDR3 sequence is CASSPGTRVTDTQYF. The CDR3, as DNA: TGTGCCAGCAGTCCCGGGACTAGGGTTACAGATACGCAGTATTTT.

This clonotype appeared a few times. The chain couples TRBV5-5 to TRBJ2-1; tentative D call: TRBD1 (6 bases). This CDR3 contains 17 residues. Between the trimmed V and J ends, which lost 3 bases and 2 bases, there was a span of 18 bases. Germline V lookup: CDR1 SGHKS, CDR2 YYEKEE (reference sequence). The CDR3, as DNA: TGTGCCAGCAGCTCGACCCAGGGGCAGGGACCCTACAATGAGCAGTTCTTC. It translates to CASSSTQGQGPYNEQFF.

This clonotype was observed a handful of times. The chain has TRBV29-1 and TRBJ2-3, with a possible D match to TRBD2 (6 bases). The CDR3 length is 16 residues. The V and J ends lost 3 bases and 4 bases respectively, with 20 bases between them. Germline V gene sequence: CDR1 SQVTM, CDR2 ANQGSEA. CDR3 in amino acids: CSVDLSGRGLPDTQYF. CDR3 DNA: TGCAGCGTTGACTTGTCAGGGCGGGGTCTTCCAGATACGCAGTATTTT.

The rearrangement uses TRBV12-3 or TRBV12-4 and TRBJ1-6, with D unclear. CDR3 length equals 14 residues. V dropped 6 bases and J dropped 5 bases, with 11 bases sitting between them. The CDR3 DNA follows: TGTGCCAGCAGAACGGGAGTCAATAATTCACCCCTCCACTTT. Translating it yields CASRTGVNNSPLHF.

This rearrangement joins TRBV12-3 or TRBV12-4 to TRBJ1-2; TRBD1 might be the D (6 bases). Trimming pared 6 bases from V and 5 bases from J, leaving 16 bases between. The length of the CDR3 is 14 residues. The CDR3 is CASRPSGVGYGYTF. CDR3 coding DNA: TGTGCCAGCAGACCATCAGGGGTGGGGTATGGCTACACCTTC.

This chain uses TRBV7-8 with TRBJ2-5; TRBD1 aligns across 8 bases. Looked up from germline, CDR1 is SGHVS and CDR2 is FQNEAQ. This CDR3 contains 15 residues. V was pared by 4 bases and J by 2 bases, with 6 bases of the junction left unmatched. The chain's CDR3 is CASSSTGVSQETQYF. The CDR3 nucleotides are TGTGCCAGCAGCTCGACAGGGGTGTCTCAAGAGACCCAGTACTTC.

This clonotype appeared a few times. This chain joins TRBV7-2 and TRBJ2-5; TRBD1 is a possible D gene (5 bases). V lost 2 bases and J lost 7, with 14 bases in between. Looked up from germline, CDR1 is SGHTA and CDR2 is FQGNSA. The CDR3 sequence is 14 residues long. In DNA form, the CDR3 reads TGTGCCAGCAGCTTATCATTTAGAAGGGGGACCCAGTACTTC. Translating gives CASSLSFRRGTQYF.

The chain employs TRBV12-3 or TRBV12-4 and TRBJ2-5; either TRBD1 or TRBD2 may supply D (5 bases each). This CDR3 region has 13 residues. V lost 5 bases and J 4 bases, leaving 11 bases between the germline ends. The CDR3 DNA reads TGTGCCAGCAGTCGGGGCAGGGCAGAGACCCAGTACTTC. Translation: CASSRGRAETQYF.